This T cell receptor (beta chain) was retrieved from a study of human T cells and chemical hapten exposure. At the level of the study: All patients underwent weekly scalp dosing with diphenylcyclopropenone for the full roughly 23-week study.

Time point defined: patch test 2, 6 weeks after DPC sensitization. This sample's treatment: therapeutic diphenylcyclopropenone sensitization with weekly scalp DPC. Blood draws came first, before each patch test. Notes on the study in general: Versus controls, significantly more large CDR3 similarity clusters arose from expanded TCRs.

The germline CDR1 and CDR2 sequences are SGDLS and YYNGEE. The CDR3 has 15 amino acids. The library gave individual cDNA molecules unique molecular identifiers. MiXCR, applied by TCRdb to the RACE reads, yields one record per CDR3 protein. The table shows 110,000 to 150,000 distinct CDR3 sequences, with 12% occurring only once. On this clonotype itself: What it binds is not known. A read error may account for a junction end that differs from germline.

This chain links TRBV9 with TRBJ2-1; D might be TRBD2 (5 bases). The receptor's source is a woman in her 50s with alopecia areata. Some clones in this sample may be carry-over from other donors' samples. The sample here was whole blood, taken in connection with sensitization to the hapten diphenylcyclopropenone (DPC). The CDR3 here is CASSVAAVNGNEQIF. The CDR3 coding sequence is TGTGCCAGCAGCGTAGCAGCGGTCAACGGGAATGAGCAGATCTTC.